These T cell receptor beta chains were read from a single sample in a study of breast tumors, draining lymph nodes, adjacent tissues. Using its own MiXCR run on the multiplex PCR reads, TCRdb lists one record per CDR3 protein. This sample carries about 180,000 distinct CDR3 sequences, 30% to 35% of them seen once, and the ten largest clones take about 3.9%. Sequencing input: axillary lymph node tissue. These receptors originate from a female donor with breast cancer. Some clones in this sample may be carry-over from other donors' samples. Each CDR3 is given with its conserved first and last residue. A D gene is named only where the DNA matches it firmly. Size is omitted from some rows. Given values are once, few, many or a class for expanded clones.

j_gene	abundance	v_gene	d_gene	len	CDR3aa	CDR3nt
TRBJ2-5	NA	TRBV5-1	NA	12	CASSVGEETHYF	TGCGCCAGCAGCGTAGGGGAAGAGACCCACTACTTC
TRBJ1-1	NA	TRBV5-1	TRBD1	15	CASSLETYRGGEAFF	TGCGCCAGCAGCTTGGAGACCTACAGGGGGGGGGAAGCTTTCTTT
TRBJ2-7	many	TRBV18	TRBD2	15	CASSPRTSGPYEQYF	TGTGCCAGCTCACCTAGGACTAGCGGCCCCTACGAGCAGTACTTC
TRBJ1-6	NA	TRBV3-1	NA	19	CASSQEGPGLSSYNSPLHF	TGTGCCAGCAGCCAAGAGGGCCCGGGATTGAGCTCCTATAATTCACCCCTCCACTTT
TRBJ1-5	NA	TRBV6-6	NA	14	CASSHVGENQPQHF	TGTGCCAGCAGTCACGTAGGGGAGAATCAGCCCCAGCATTTT
TRBJ2-5	many	TRBV19	TRBD1	14	CASSRTGGMETQYF	TGTGCCAGTAGCCGGACAGGGGGAATGGAGACCCAGTACTTC
TRBJ2-1	many	TRBV19	NA	15	CASKIGVSSYNEQFF	TGTGCCAGTAAAATTGGGGTGAGCTCCTACAATGAGCAGTTCTTC
TRBJ2-3	few	TRBV7-9	TRBD2	17	CASSRSGSGARTDPQYF	TGTGCCAGCAGCCGCAGCGGGAGTGGGGCGAGGACAGATCCGCAGTATTTT
TRBJ1-1	NA	TRBV6-4	NA	14	CASSKGPRATEAFF	TGTGCCAGCAGTAAAGGCCCCCGAGCCACTGAAGCTTTCTTT
TRBJ2-1	many	TRBV9	TRBD1	14	CASDTGTVGNEQFF	TGTGCCAGCGATACCGGGACAGTGGGCAATGAGCAGTTCTTC
TRBJ1-4	once	TRBV2	TRBD1	15	CASSDVDRVSEKLFF	TGTGCTAGCAGTGACGTCGACAGGGTCTCCGAAAAACTGTTTTTT
TRBJ2-3	NA	TRBV6-1	NA	11	CASSVNRQALF	TGTGCCAGCAGTGTAAACCGACAGGCCCTTTTT
TRBJ2-2	many	TRBV9	TRBD1	16	CASSVGTGISSGELFF	TGTGCCAGCAGCGTAGGGACAGGGATCAGTTCTGGGGAGCTGTTTTTT
TRBJ1-6	NA	TRBV7-8	NA	17	CASSSPGFLEDNSPLHF	TGTGCCAGCAGCTCCCCAGGGTTTTTAGAGGATAATTCACCCCTCCACTTT
TRBJ2-6	many	TRBV5-8	TRBD2	18	CASSLLAGGLPGANVLTF	TGTGCCAGCAGCTTGCTAGCGGGAGGGTTGCCCGGGGCCAACGTCCTGACTTTC
TRBJ2-7	many	TRBV7-9	NA	16	CASSFQAGQQRNEQYF	TGTGCCAGCAGCTTTCAGGCTGGCCAGCAAAGGAACGAGCAGTACTTC
TRBJ2-1	many	TRBV19	TRBD2	15	CASSIGGGSYNEQFF	TGTGCCAGTAGTATAGGGGGGGGCTCCTACAATGAGCAGTTCTTC
TRBJ1-4	many	TRBV7-9	TRBD1	16	CASSLGTGATNEKLFF	TGTGCCAGCAGCTTAGGAACAGGGGCCACTAATGAAAAACTGTTTTTT
TRBJ1-4	many	TRBV30	TRBD1	13	CAWNRGPNEKLFF	TGTGCCTGGAACAGGGGACCTAATGAAAAACTGTTTTTT
TRBJ1-2	many	TRBV29-1	NA	14	CSVEDEDAGYGYTF	TGCAGCGTTGAAGATGAGGACGCGGGCTATGGCTACACCTTC
TRBJ1-4	NA	TRBV12-3/TRBV12-4	TRBD1	17	CASSGQGASPTNEKLFF	TGTGCCAGCAGCGGCCAGGGGGCTTCCCCGACTAATGAAAAACTGTTTTTT
TRBJ2-2	many	TRBV6-5	TRBD1	14	CASRGTANTGELFF	TGTGCCAGCAGAGGGACAGCCAACACCGGGGAGCTGTTTTTT
TRBJ2-5	many	TRBV3-1	NA	14	CASSLTAAQETQYF	TGTGCCAGCAGCCTAACAGCAGCCCAAGAGACCCAGTACTTC
TRBJ1-3	NA	TRBV11-3	NA	15	CASSPKGSPGNTIYF	TGTGCCAGCAGCCCTAAGGGGAGCCCGGGAAACACCATATATTTT
TRBJ2-1	many	TRBV7-6	NA	15	CASSSRAGAYNEQFF	TGTGCCAGCAGCTCACGGGCAGGGGCCTACAATGAGCAGTTCTTC
TRBJ2-1	many	TRBV20-1	NA	15	CSAELGVRSYNEQFF	TGCAGTGCCGAGCTAGGGGTAAGATCCTACAATGAGCAGTTCTTC
TRBJ2-7	many	TRBV7-9	NA	11	CASSRNYEQYF	TGTGCCAGCAGCCGAAACTACGAGCAGTACTTC
TRBJ2-7	many	TRBV27	NA	13	CASSLGRFYEQYF	TGTGCCAGCAGTTTGGGCAGATTCTACGAGCAGTACTTC
TRBJ2-5	NA	TRBV2	TRBD2	16	CASSEGGRAFGETQYF	TGTGCCAGCAGTGAAGGCGGGAGGGCCTTCGGGGAGACCCAGTACTTC
TRBJ2-7	many	TRBV29-1	NA	11	CSVFDNYEQYF	TGCAGCGTGTTTGACAACTACGAGCAGTACTTC
TRBJ1-6	NA	TRBV20-1	NA	14	CSAETVRDNSPLHF	TGCAGTGCCGAGACAGTAAGAGATAATTCACCCCTCCACTTT
TRBJ1-1	NA	TRBV7-9	NA	12	CASSPQGFEAFF	TGTGCCAGCAGCCCGCAGGGGTTTGAAGCTTTCTTT
TRBJ2-6	many	TRBV19	TRBD2	18	CASSIPSGGFSGANVLTF	TGTGCCAGTAGTATTCCTAGCGGAGGTTTTTCTGGGGCCAACGTCCTGACTTTC
TRBJ1-5	NA	TRBV6-1	TRBD1	14	CASSEDRDVVSQHF	TGTGCCAGCAGTGAGGACAGGGACGTTGTGTCCCAGCATTTT
TRBJ1-6	many	TRBV3-1	NA	14	CASSRGRGNSPLHF	TGTGCCAGCAGCCGAGGGAGGGGGAATTCACCCCTCCACTTT
TRBJ2-2	NA	TRBV6-5	TRBD1	17	CASSYSGTGLLAGELFF	TGTGCCAGCAGTTATTCCGGGACAGGGCTTTTAGCCGGGGAGCTGTTTTTT